Sequencing of this T cell receptor beta chain was carried out in a study of blood T cell repertoires in COVID-19. In the study overall: PBMCs, B-cell-depleted T cells, or T cells were the source of the cDNA or gDNA that made up the material.

The CDR3 totals 16 residues. Looked up from germline, CDR1 is KGHDR and CDR2 is SFDVKD. The trim removed 3 bases at V and 4 bases at J, leaving 5 bases unmatched. Notes on this clone: Other DNA sequences in the same sample also yield this CDR3.

Repertoires were generated with immunoSEQ multiplex PCR, while TCRdb's copy carries only in-frame clones and drops some. The sample includes fewer than 350,000 clones, roughly 89% of them seen just once. The TCR sequence derives from a man aged 55 to 70 who had recovered from COVID-19. The chain combines TRBV24-1 with TRBJ1-2; 12 bases fit TRBD1. The sequenced sample consisted of PBMCs or T cells enriched from blood (not recorded which). The CDR3 DNA reads as TGTGCCACCAGTGATCCGGGGACAGGGGGCGCCTATGGCTACACCTTC. Amino acids: CATSDPGTGGAYGYTF.